Only a few counts were recorded for the clone carrying this T cell receptor (beta chain). What it recognizes is unknown. The entry originates in a study of T cell repertoires in cytomegalovirus infection. CDR1 is SGHNT, CDR2 YENEEA, per germline. Trimming pared 5 bases from V and 2 bases from J, leaving 15 bases between. The CDR3 is made up of 15 amino acids. TCRdb re-analysed the reads in MiXCR, keeping a single row per CDR3 protein. The sample yields fewer than 950,000 distinct CDR3 sequences, less than 35% seen once. Study conclusions and caveats: The study identified carriers of CMV plus the relevant HLA from cumulative public TCR beta family frequency. Dominant in the ex vivo response were TCR beta clonotypes restricted by HLA-C and specific for CMV.

The V gene is TRBV11-3, the J gene TRBJ2-5, with D possibly matching TRBD2 (5 bases). The material was cultured CD8+ T cells from PBMCs, obtained from culture after CMV antigen stimulation. This receptor was taken from a human donor in good health (CMV status not recorded). Some clones in this sample may be carry-over from other donors' samples. CDR3 loop: CASSADIGIQETQYF. As DNA, the CDR3 is TGTGCCAGCAGCGCAGACATCGGGATACAAGAGACCCAGTACTTC.